This TCR beta chain was captured by sequencing in a study of T-cell reconstitution after alpha-beta-depleted transplantation in children. TCRbeta library construction was performed incorporating unique molecular identifiers. Each CDR3 protein is one row after TCRdb ran MiXCR on the PCR reads. The table lists a few hundred thousand distinct CDR3 sequences, over 9% of them singletons. The V gene's germline CDR1 is KGHSH and CDR2 LQKENI. Deletions cut 0 bases from V and 3 bases from J, with 11 bases between. This CDR3 is 16 amino acids long. This TCR came from a human donor who donated a stem cell graft to a child with acute lymphoblastic leukemia. The source material was PBMCs from the stem cell graft donor, sampled from the stem cell graft. The chain links TRBV18 to TRBJ1-4; D perhaps matches TRBD1 (5 bases). CDR3 amino acids: CASSPPSGAPNEKLFF. The DNA of the CDR3 is TGTGCCAGCTCACCACCGTCCGGGGCCCCTAATGAAAAACTGTTTTTT.